Below, 11 T cell receptor beta chains from the same sample are listed, as sequenced in a study of T-cell reconstitution after alpha-beta-depleted transplantation in children. For TCRbeta, the library was prepared with unique molecular identifiers. From the PCR reads, TCRdb called clonotypes with MiXCR, one entry per CDR3 protein. The sample consists of 600,000 to 800,000 distinct CDR3 sequences, roughly 13% of them appearing once. The source material was PBMCs, sampled before TCRalphabeta/CD19-depleted stem cell transplant. The receptors here all came from a girl aged 2 to 9 with congenital amegakaryocytic thrombocytopenia, due to receive a stem cell transplant.

This clonotype was recorded at least ten times. The chain links TRBV5-1 to TRBJ2-1, with 8 bases that match TRBD1. CDR3 length: 13 amino acids. Germline trimming cut 4 bases from V and 6 bases from J; bases unmatched to any gene: 3. CDR1 is SGHRS, CDR2 YFSETQ, per germline. Written as DNA, the CDR3 is TGCGCCAGCAGCGAACAGGGGGGCAATGAGCAGTTCTTC. Protein sequence: CASSEQGGNEQFF.

The gene calls are TRBV20-1 and TRBJ2-5; TRBD2 matches 9 bases. The CDR3 totals 16 residues. Germline V gene sequence: CDR1 DFQATT, CDR2 SNEGSKA (reference sequence). V trimming: 1 base; J trimming: 1 base; junction bases outside the gene matches: 7. CDR3 protein: CSARGSASGTQETQYF. The CDR3 coding sequence is TGCAGTGCTAGAGGTTCGGCTAGCGGGACCCAAGAGACCCAGTACTTC.

This chain joins TRBV10-2 and TRBJ2-3; 14 bases agree with TRBD2. The CDR3 covers 14 residues. V was clipped by 6 bases and J by 6 bases; unmatched bases: 2. Per the germline V gene, CDR1 is WSHSY and CDR2 is SAAADI. In DNA, the CDR3 is TGCGCCAGCAGCGGGACTAGCGGGAGTGATACGCAGTATTTT. Protein: CASSGTSGSDTQYF.

This clonotype has a count of ten or more. V gene TRBV11-2 combines with J gene TRBJ2-1, with D tentatively TRBD2 (6 bases). The CDR3 covers 17 residues. Germline CDR1 and CDR2: SGHAT and FQNNGV. V was trimmed by 8 bases and J by 7 bases, leaving 27 bases between them. The CDR3 region is CASSVFGGMGSLNEQFF. In DNA, the CDR3 is TGTGCCAGCTCAGTTTTTGGCGGGATGGGTAGTCTGAATGAGCAGTTCTTC.

Only a few counts were recorded for this clonotype. The CDR3 DNA sequence: TGTGCCACCCTACCCTATAGAGCGGGAGTCATGGTGTTGCACAATGAGCAGTTCTTC. It yields the protein CATLPYRAGVMVLHNEQFF. The chain uses TRBV19 and TRBJ2-1; TRBD2 agrees at 8 bases. Germline V CDR1 and CDR2: LNHDA, SQIVND (reference sequence). This CDR3 is built from 19 residues. Trimming took 10 bases from V and 5 from J; bases not matched to a gene: 25.

This clonotype was seen a few times. The V call is TRBV28, the J call TRBJ2-3; D ambiguous. CDR3 size: 17 residues. The ends were cut back, 8 bases at V and 0 bases at J, with 21 bases in the middle. CDR1 and CDR2 from the germline V gene are MDHEN and SYDVKM. CDR3 residues: CASGPAMAAKSTDTQYF. The CDR3 nucleotides read TGTGCCAGCGGGCCAGCCATGGCCGCCAAAAGCACAGATACGCAGTATTTT.

The sample holds a few counts of this clonotype. The chain uses TRBV12-3 or TRBV12-4 and TRBJ2-7; 7 nucleotides align to TRBD1. Trimming cost V 11 bases and J 6 bases; bases outside gene matches: 16. The length of the CDR3 is 14 residues. The CDR3 sequence: CAPQRGQALCEQYF. CDR3 sequence (DNA): TGTGCCCCCCAAAGAGGACAGGCCCTTTGCGAGCAGTACTTC.

This clonotype showed up just a few times. CDR3 protein: CATSRARAGPYNEQFF. CDR3 sequence (DNA): TGTGCCACCAGCAGAGCTCGGGCGGGACCATACAATGAGCAGTTCTTC. The chain recombines TRBV15 with TRBJ2-1, with D possibly matching TRBD2 (6 bases). Trimming stripped 1 base from V and 4 bases from J, with 14 bases between. The germline CDR1 and CDR2 sequences are LNHNV and YYDKDF (reference sequence). The CDR3 is 16 amino acids.

In regard to this clonotype: A much more abundant neighbour one base away suggests this may be a read error. CDR3 sequence: CASSSGTGELEAFF. The DNA for the CDR3 is TGCGCCAGCAGCTCAGGGACAGGGGAGTTGGAAGCTTTCTTT. The V call is TRBV5-1, the J call TRBJ1-1; 10 nucleotides agree with TRBD1. Germline CDR1 is SGHRS and CDR2 is YFSETQ. Trimming cost V 3 bases and J 8 bases; bases outside gene matches: 7. The length of the CDR3 is 14 residues. Together with reference TRBV5-1 and TRBJ1-1, the CDR3 gives the full variable domain: KAGVTQTPRYLIKTRGQQVTLSCSPISGHRSVSWYQQTPGQGLQFLFEYFSETQRNKGNFPGRFSGRQFSNSRSEMNVSTLELGDSALYLCASSSGTGELEAFFGQGTRLTVV.

This clonotype was detected ten times or more. This chain links TRBV5-1 with TRBJ2-5; D is undetermined. CDR1 and CDR2 from the germline V gene are SGHRS and YFSETQ. Trimming cost V 4 bases and J 5 bases, with 15 bases left between them. The CDR3 loop spans 14 amino acids. CDR3 in amino acids: CASSTAGHEETQYF. CDR3 nucleotide sequence: TGCGCCAGCAGCACCGCCGGGCATGAGGAGACCCAGTACTTC.

The genes are TRBV4-1 and TRBJ2-5; tentatively, D is TRBD2 (6 bases). Germline-derived CDR1 and CDR2 are MGHRA and YSYEKL. The CDR3 loop spans 16 amino acids. The germline V and J ends were trimmed by 4 bases and 3 bases, with 18 bases remaining between them. CDR3 DNA: TGCGCCAGCAGCCTTCTGGTCAAGGGACTGGAAGAGACCCAGTACTTC. Protein sequence: CASSLLVKGLEETQYF.